This TCR beta chain was sequenced for a study of beta chain features in type 1 diabetes. V lost 5 bases and J lost 6; bases outside the gene matches: 11. The CDR3 consists of 15 residues. Germline lookup yields CDR1 SSHAT and CDR2 FNYEAQ (reference sequence). Sorting that relied on CD45RO/CCR7/CD25/CD127/CD95/CD27 yielded CD4+ naive, central memory, regulatory and stem cell-like memory cells. Once sorted, every population was more than 98% pure. Notes on the study in general: A cDNA-based sequencing approach could over-represent cells with high TCR expression. Among patients, naive, central memory and Treg TCRB repertoires appeared more similar than among healthy donors.

Expressed TCRB transcripts were sequenced because the isolated RNA had all been reverse transcribed beforehand. The assay was immunoSEQ multiplex PCR, and TCRdb's table has in-frame clones only and misses some. The sample has about 240,000 clones; 25% to 35% are singletons. Remarks on this clone: Its cognate antigen is unknown.

Sequenced material: central memory CD4+ T cells from blood. This chain joins TRBV7-7 and TRBJ2-3; 7 bases agree with TRBD2. The sequence came from a man aged 30-40 years in good health. CDR3 amino acids: CASSPGPSGGDTQYF. For the CDR3, the DNA is TGTGCCAGCAGCCCAGGGCCTAGCGGAGGGGATACGCAGTATTTT.